These 23 T cell receptor beta chains were all obtained from the same sample, sequenced in a study of CD8 T cell repertoires and HIV-1 epitope variants. Their cognate antigens are unknown. Measured with immunoSEQ multiplex PCR; TCRdb has only the in-frame clones, and not every one. The sample consists of 4,500 to 5,500 clones, roughly 70% of them appearing once. Sequenced sample: cultured CD8+ T cells derived from PBMCs. The receptors come from a male donor with HIV.

This chain joins TRBV5-1 and TRBJ2-5; the match to TRBD2 covers 11 bases. J gave up 4 bases and V 0 bases, and 8 bases lay outside the gene matches. CDR1 and CDR2 (germline): SGHRS, YFSETQ. The CDR3 spans 17 residues. The CDR3 region is CASSLAGASGRSETQYF. The DNA of the CDR3 is TGCGCCAGCAGCTTGGCCGGGGCTAGCGGGAGGTCAGAGACCCAGTACTTC.

This clone was detected only once. The rearrangement links TRBV6-5 to TRBJ1-1; 9 bases agree with TRBD1. The J segment lost 5 bases and the V segment lost 6 bases, leaving 7 bases of the junction unmatched. The germline CDR1 and CDR2 sequences are MNHEY and SVGAGI. The CDR3 is 14 amino acids. CDR3 residues: CASSLDRGRTEAFF. The CDR3 nucleotides are TGTGCCAGCAGCCTCGACAGGGGGAGGACTGAAGCTTTCTTT.

The V and J genes are TRBV5-4 and TRBJ1-5; 8 nucleotides line up with TRBD1. V shed 3 bases and J 1 base; nucleotides not matched to a gene: 6. Germline values: CDR1 SGHNT, CDR2 YYREEE (reference sequence). CDR3 length equals 16 residues. The CDR3 loop reads CASSSRGRGSNQPQHF. CDR3 coding DNA: TGTGCCAGCAGCTCCAGGGGGCGGGGGAGCAATCAGCCCCAGCATTTT.

The chain uses TRBV6-5 and TRBJ2-7, with no clear D. The germline V gene has CDR1 MNHEY and CDR2 SVGAGI. The germline V and J ends were trimmed by 5 bases and 4 bases, with 12 bases remaining between them. The CDR3 covers 13 residues. For the CDR3, the DNA is TGTGCCAGCAGTGAAGCGACCGCATACGAGCAGTACTTC. It is translated as CASSEATAYEQYF.

V is TRBV4-3 and J is TRBJ2-2; the D is unclear. V shed 0 bases and J shed 3 bases, with 17 bases lying between them. Per the germline V gene, CDR1 is LGHNA and CDR2 is YSLEER. This CDR3 comprises 18 residues. The CDR3: CASSQDGPQEYYTGELFF. CDR3 nucleotides: TGCGCCAGCAGCCAAGATGGGCCTCAGGAATACTACACCGGGGAGCTGTTTTTT.

In this sample, this clone turned up a few times. Other DNA sequences in the sample encode the same CDR3. The genes are TRBV10-3 and TRBJ1-1; maybe TRBD1 (5 bases). The CDR3 is 13 residues long. V lost 2 bases, J lost 8 bases, and 12 bases lay in between. Per the germline V gene, CDR1 is ENHRY and CDR2 is SYGVKD. In DNA form, the CDR3 reads TGTGCCATCAGTGAGGGAGGGACCGCCGAAGCTTTCTTT. It yields the protein CAISEGGTAEAFF.

The chain links TRBV11-2 to TRBJ1-2, with a tentative D call TRBD1 (5 bases). This CDR3 comprises 13 residues. Germline CDR1 SGHAT, CDR2 FQNNGV. V gave up 2 bases and J gave up 2 bases, with 6 bases separating them. CDR3 region: CASSLSGNYGYTF. In DNA, the CDR3 is TGTGCCAGCAGCTTATCAGGGAACTATGGCTACACCTTC.

This chain joins TRBV4-1 and TRBJ2-7; no reliable D call. This CDR3 region has 14 residues. The V gene lost 4 bases and the J gene lost 3 bases, with 13 bases spanning the gap. The V gene's germline CDR1 is MGHRA and CDR2 YSYEKL. The CDR3 DNA is TGCGCCAGCAGCCCAATTATCGACGGCTACGAGCAGTACTTC. Its translation is CASSPIIDGYEQYF.

This clone is classed as medium-sized. The V and J genes are TRBV6-1 and TRBJ1-5, with D hard to call. Germline CDR1 MNHNS, CDR2 SASEGT. CDR3 length equals 15 residues. Trimming left V 6 bases short and J 5 bases short, with 17 bases between. This chain's CDR3 is CASSVDTDNYQPQHF. In DNA, the CDR3 is TGTGCCAGCAGCGTAGACACCGACAACTATCAGCCCCAGCATTTT.

The V and J genes are TRBV7-6 and TRBJ2-1; TRBD2 matches 14 bases. Germline CDR1 reads SGHVS; CDR2 reads FNYEAQ. The CDR3 extends over 18 amino acids. Losses at the gene ends were 5 bases for V and 7 bases for J; bases not matched to a gene: 13. DNA of the CDR3: TGTGCCAGCAGCCCGGGACTAGCGGGAGTGGTTAGTAAGAATGAGCAGTTCTTC. The encoded protein is CASSPGLAGVVSKNEQFF.

Only a few counts were recorded for this clone. The V and J genes are TRBV5-2 and TRBJ2-5; the D call in the table, TRBD2, was not verified against the DNA. TRBV5-2 is a documented pseudogene. The length of the CDR3 is 15 residues. This chain's CDR3 is CASSSAGIDQETQYF. The CDR3 DNA reads TGTGCCAGCAGCTCCGCCGGGATAGATCAAGAGACCCAGTACTTC.

This clone has just one count. The chain couples TRBV27 to TRBJ2-5; no clear D gene. CDR3 length equals 11 residues. The V end was cut by 3 bases, the J end by 6 bases, with 5 bases between. Per the germline V gene, CDR1 is MNHEY and CDR2 is SMNVEV (reference sequence). CDR3 protein: CASSFGKTQYF. CDR3 coding DNA: TGTGCCAGCAGTTTCGGAAAGACCCAGTACTTC.

In this sample, this clone turned up a few times. The chain uses TRBV2 and TRBJ2-7; tentatively, D is TRBD2 (5 bases). Germline lookup yields CDR1 SNHLY and CDR2 FYNNEI. With 3 bases removed from V and 0 bases from J, the gap between germline ends came to 12 bases. The CDR3 sequence is 15 residues long. The CDR3 reads CASSEGPGSSYEQYF. CDR3 coding DNA: TGTGCCAGCAGTGAGGGCCCTGGGAGCTCCTACGAGCAGTACTTC.

The sample holds one count of this clone. V is TRBV30 and J is TRBJ2-7; no definite D call. The ends were cut back, 2 bases at V and 2 bases at J, with 7 bases in the middle. In germline, CDR1 is GTSNPN, CDR2 SVGIG (reference sequence). This CDR3 comprises 12 residues. The CDR3 region is CAWSTDTYEQYF. The CDR3 nucleotides are TGTGCCTGGAGTACGGATACCTACGAGCAGTACTTC.

The chain employs TRBV6-5 and TRBJ2-1; 10 bases are shared with TRBD2. Trimming removed 0 bases from V and 5 bases from J; junction bases left unmatched: 4. The CDR3 loop spans 16 amino acids. Germline CDR1 is MNHEY and CDR2 is SVGAGI. The CDR3 reads CASSYSPSGGHNEQFF. In DNA form, the CDR3 reads TGTGCCAGCAGTTACTCGCCTAGCGGGGGACACAATGAGCAGTTCTTC.

The chain is built from TRBV15 and TRBJ2-5, with a tentative D call TRBD2 (5 bases). From germline, CDR1 is LNHNV and CDR2 YYDKDF (reference sequence). The CDR3 covers 15 residues. The V and J ends lost 0 bases and 2 bases respectively, with 10 bases between them. The CDR3 DNA is TGTGCCACCAGCAGAGATAGAGGGCTTCAAGAGACCCAGTACTTC. This codes for CATSRDRGLQETQYF.

The V and J genes are TRBV28 and TRBJ2-7, with D possibly matching TRBD2 (5 bases). Germline assignment: CDR1 MDHEN and CDR2 SYDVKM. The CDR3 length is 16 residues. Deletions cut 1 base from V and 5 bases from J, with 18 bases between. DNA of the CDR3: TGTGCCAGCAGTTTATCCGAACTAGTACTACGGGACGAGCAGTACTTC. Amino acids: CASSLSELVLRDEQYF.

The chain links TRBV6-6 to TRBJ1-6; D remains unclear. V was clipped by 2 bases and J by 7 bases, with 9 bases between them. This CDR3 has 14 residues. Germline assignment: CDR1 MNHNY and CDR2 SVGAGI (reference sequence). The DNA for the CDR3 is TGTGCCAGCAGTTACGGGGATAGCAATTCACCCCTCCACTTT. Translation: CASSYGDSNSPLHF.

This clone was observed a handful of times. This chain uses TRBV18 with TRBJ2-3; 7 nucleotides line up with TRBD1. The CDR3 has 16 amino acids. Germline CDR1 is KGHSH and CDR2 is LQKENI. With V trimmed by 1 base and J by 2 bases, 6 bases remained unmatched. The CDR3 region is CASSPLGGSTTDTQYF. The DNA for the CDR3 is TGTGCCAGCTCACCACTAGGGGGCAGTACCACAGATACGCAGTATTTT.

V usage is TRBV19 and J usage is TRBJ1-1; D perhaps matches TRBD1 (5 bases). The CDR3 consists of 14 residues. The V and J ends lost 4 bases and 1 base respectively, with 10 bases between them. In germline, CDR1 is LNHDA, CDR2 SQIVND (reference sequence). The CDR3 reads CASSTGIRNTEAFF. The CDR3 DNA reads TGTGCCAGTAGTACAGGGATACGGAACACTGAAGCTTTCTTT.

This clone has a single count. The chain couples TRBV6-6 to TRBJ2-7; 7 bases fit TRBD2. CDR1 and CDR2 (germline): MNHNY, SVGAGI (reference sequence). The CDR3 contains 12 residues. V lost 2 bases to trimming and J lost 6 bases; unmatched junction nucleotides: 1. This CDR3 is CASSYGGGEQYF. The CDR3 nucleotides are TGTGCCAGCAGTTACGGGGGGGGCGAGCAGTACTTC.

This sequence joins TRBV11-1 and TRBJ1-2; possible D gene TRBD1, 6 bases. The V gene lost 4 bases and the J gene lost 8 bases, with 14 bases spanning the gap. This CDR3 contains 13 residues. Germline CDR1 is SGHAT and CDR2 is FQDESV (reference sequence). The DNA for the CDR3 is TGTGCCAGCAGCTCGGACAGTCGGCGGGGCTACACCTTC. Protein: CASSSDSRRGYTF.

This clone was observed a few times. The chain combines TRBV7-6 with TRBJ2-7; D unclear. The CDR3 is 14 amino acids. Trimming took 2 bases from V and 1 from J, leaving 9 bases between them. CDR1 and CDR2 from the germline V gene are SGHVS and FNYEAQ. This CDR3 reads CASSLLDGSYEQYF. CDR3 nucleotide sequence: TGTGCCAGCAGCTTACTGGACGGATCCTACGAGCAGTACTTC.